This TCR beta chain appears in the sequencing data of a study of blood T cell repertoires in COVID-19. Overall study: Italy, Spain and the United States were the sources of the convalescent and acute COVID-19 samples.

Methods used by the authors: Researchers report that nucleated cell counts were estimated from reference gene primer amplification. Measured with immunoSEQ multiplex PCR; TCRdb has only the in-frame clones, and not every one. Clone size and the V and J calls come from that table; the DNA yielded D and trimming. The sample includes a few hundred thousand clones, about 88% of them seen just once. Trimming took 6 bases from V and 4 from J, leaving 9 bases between them. The CDR3 runs 12 residues. The receptor was derived from a woman aged 70-85 years with COVID-19, enrolled during active disease. The chain combines TRBV12-3 or TRBV12-4 with TRBJ1-2; D ambiguous. Sequencing was performed on peripheral blood. As DNA, the CDR3 is TGTGCCAGCAGCCAGGCTTTCTATGGCTACACCTTC. The encoded protein is CASSQAFYGYTF.